This T cell receptor beta chain emerged from a study of blood T cell repertoires in COVID-19. The table came from immunoSEQ multiplex PCR; TCRdb's copy has only in-frame clones and leaves some out. The sample consists of about 250,000 clones, 70% to 85% of them appearing once. Material: peripheral blood. This clonotype originated in a woman of 80 years or more with acute or convalescent COVID-19.

CDR3 sequence: CASSAAGLGANTEAFF. CDR3 DNA sequence: TGTGCCAGCAGTGCTGCGGGACTCGGAGCGAACACTGAAGCTTTCTTT. The chain uses TRBV25-1 and TRBJ1-1, with D perhaps matching TRBD1 (5 bases). Germline lookup yields CDR1 MGHDK and CDR2 SYGVNS. The CDR3 has 16 residues. V lost 4 bases and J 1 base, leaving 16 bases between the germline ends. The whole variable domain, remainder taken from reference TRBV25-1 and TRBJ1-1, is EADIYQTPRYLVIGTGKKITLECSQTMGHDKMYWYQQDPGMELHLIHYSYGVNSTEKGDLSSESTVSRIRTEHFPLTLESARPSHTSQYLCASSAAGLGANTEAFFGQGTRLTVV.